This TCR beta chain is drawn from a study of shared clonotypes between healthy human individuals. Only in-frame clones appear in the TCRdb table, and some are missing; sequencing was by immunoSEQ multiplex PCR. The table lists some 2.4 million clones, more than 85% of them singletons. This CDR3 is built from 14 residues. V gene TRBV21-1 combines with J gene TRBJ2-3; TRBD1 is taken as the D call from the table, unchecked against the DNA. TRBV21-1 represents a pseudogene. This TCR was recovered from a young man in good health. Some clones in this sample may be carry-over from other donors' samples. The specimen sequenced was naive CD4+ T cells from PBMCs. Subset reported: CD45RA+ positively selected. The CDR3 DNA reads as TGTGCCAGCAGCAAGGGACAGGGTGGAGATACGCAGTATTTT. Protein: CASSKGQGGDTQYF.